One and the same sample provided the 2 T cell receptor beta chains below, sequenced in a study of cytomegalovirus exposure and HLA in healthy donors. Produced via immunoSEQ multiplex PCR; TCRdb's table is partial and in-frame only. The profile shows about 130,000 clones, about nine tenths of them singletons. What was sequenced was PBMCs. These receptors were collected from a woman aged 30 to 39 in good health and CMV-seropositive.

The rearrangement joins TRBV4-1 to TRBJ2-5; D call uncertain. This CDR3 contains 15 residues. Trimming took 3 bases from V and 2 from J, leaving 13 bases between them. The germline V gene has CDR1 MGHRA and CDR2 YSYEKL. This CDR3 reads CASSHLGHEQETQYF. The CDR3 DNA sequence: TGCGCCAGCAGCCACCTGGGCCACGAACAAGAGACCCAGTACTTC.

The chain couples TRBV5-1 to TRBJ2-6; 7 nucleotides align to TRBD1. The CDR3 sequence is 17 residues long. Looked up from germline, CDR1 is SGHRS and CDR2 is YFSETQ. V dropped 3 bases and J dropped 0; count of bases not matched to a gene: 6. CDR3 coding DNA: TGCGCCAGCAGCTCGGACAGGCTTAGCTCTGGGGCCAACGTCCTGACTTTC. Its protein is CASSSDRLSSGANVLTF.